This is a list of T cell receptor beta chains from one sample in a study of Ad26.COV2.S vaccination and SARS-CoV-2 variants. TCRdb's copy holds only in-frame clones and misses some; the assay was immunoSEQ multiplex PCR. This table holds some 240,000 clones, approximately 88% found once. The specimen was peripheral blood, collected in a trial of Ad26.COV2.S vaccine versus placebo. The receptors stem from a person between 18 and 65 years old who received the Ad26.COV2.S COVID-19 vaccine or a placebo. The CDR3 runs from the conserved cysteine through the conserved F or W. A D gene is named only where the DNA matches it firmly. Expanded clones are given a class, and other clones once, few, many or no size at all.

TRBD2 TRBJ2-1 TRBV2 . CASSWGTSGGYGQFF TGTGCCAGCAGCTGGGGGACTAGCGGGGGGTACGGGCAGTTCTTC
. TRBJ2-3 TRBV18 . CASSPPVTDTQYF TGTGCCAGCTCACCGCCAGTCACAGATACGCAGTATTTT
. TRBJ2-1 TRBV24-1 . CATSDFLNEQFF TGTGCCACCAGTGATTTCCTTAATGAGCAGTTCTTC
. TRBJ1-1 TRBV15 . CATSRDRERGGEAFF TGTGCCACCAGCAGAGATAGGGAAAGGGGAGGTGAAGCTTTCTTT
. TRBJ1-6 TRBV12-3/TRBV12-4 . CASSLSGSPLHF TGTGCCAGCAGTTTATCAGGTTCACCCCTCCACTTT
TRBD1 TRBJ1-4 TRBV15 . CATSRVSRQGRGATNEKLFF TGTGCCACCAGCAGAGTCTCTCGACAGGGGAGAGGTGCAACTAATGAAAAACTGTTTTTT
. TRBJ1-3 TRBV30 many CAWSIGSGNTIYF TGTGCCTGGAGTATCGGCTCTGGAAACACCATATATTTT
. TRBJ1-2 TRBV6-1 . CASSDRGPRGYTF TGTGCCAGCAGTGACCGGGGGCCAAGGGGCTACACCTTC
TRBD2 TRBJ2-5 TRBV6-2/TRBV6-3 . CASSYWGGRETQYF TGTGCCAGCAGTTACTGGGGGGGACGAGAGACCCAGTACTTC
. TRBJ2-7 TRBV7-2 . CASSAGGHEQYF TGTGCCAGCTCAGCGGGCGGACACGAGCAGTACTTC
TRBD2 TRBJ2-1 TRBV18 . CASSPIAGGNNEQFF TGTGCCAGCTCTCCCATAGCGGGCGGCAACAATGAGCAGTTCTTC
TRBD1 TRBJ2-7 TRBV6-5 once CASNAGTGWMEQYF TGTGCCAGCAACGCCGGGACAGGGTGGATGGAGCAGTACTTC
. TRBJ2-7 TRBV9 once CASSVEAGSYEQYF TGTGCCAGCAGCGTAGAGGCAGGGAGCTACGAGCAGTACTTC
TRBD1 TRBJ1-2 TRBV29-1 few CSVGTGVYGYTF TGCAGCGTGGGCACAGGGGTCTATGGCTACACCTTC
. TRBJ1-3 TRBV3-1/TRBV3-2 few CASSRAYSGNTIYF TGTGCCAGCAGCCGGGCCTACTCTGGAAACACCATATATTTT
TRBD1 TRBJ1-5 TRBV15 few CATSFDRGQPQHF TGTGCCACCAGCTTCGACAGGGGTCAGCCCCAGCATTTT
. TRBJ2-7 TRBV5-1 . CASSLQGINPTYEQYF TGCGCCAGCAGCTTGCAAGGGATCAACCCCACCTACGAGCAGTACTTC
TRBD1 TRBJ1-1 TRBV23-1 . CASSQEGARKNTEAFF TGCGCCAGCAGTCAAGAGGGGGCTCGGAAGAACACTGAAGCTTTCTTT
TRBD2 TRBJ2-1 TRBV7-3 . CASSLQPIAGAYNEQFF TGTGCCAGCAGCCTACAACCTATAGCGGGAGCCTACAATGAGCAGTTCTTC
TRBD2 TRBJ2-2 TRBV4-3 few CASSHILAGVLTGELFF TGCGCCAGCAGCCACATTTTAGCGGGAGTCCTCACCGGGGAGCTGTTTTTT
TRBD1 TRBJ1-5 TRBV7-9 . CASSLGTGGDNQPQHF TGTGCCAGCAGCCTAGGGACAGGGGGCGATAATCAGCCCCAGCATTTT
TRBD1 TRBJ1-6 TRBV5-8 . CASRGQGGSPLHF TGTGCCAGCAGGGGACAGGGCGGGTCACCCCTCCACTTT
. TRBJ1-5 TRBV15 few CATSGRRDQPQHF TGTGCCACCAGCGGGAGAAGGGATCAGCCCCAGCATTTT
TRBD2 TRBJ2-1 TRBV7-2 . CASSLGLAGNEQFF TGTGCCAGCAGCTTAGGGCTAGCGGGCAATGAGCAGTTCTTC
. TRBJ2-2 TRBV5-1 once CASSLQGSPNTGELFF TGCGCCAGCAGCTTGCAGGGTTCCCCGAACACCGGGGAGCTGTTTTTT
TRBD2 TRBJ2-3 TRBV2 . CATSLAGGRDTQYF TGTGCCACCAGCTTAGCGGGGGGGCGAGATACGCAGTATTTT
. TRBJ1-1 TRBV5-1 . CASSPRSSLGPEAFF TGCGCCAGCAGTCCCCGAAGTTCGCTGGGCCCTGAAGCTTTCTTT
. TRBJ2-6 TRBV6-2/TRBV6-3 once CASSYSDRSGANVLTF TGTGCCAGCAGTTACTCAGACAGGTCTGGGGCCAACGTCCTGACTTTC
. TRBJ1-5 TRBV21-1 . CASSTPREGAQPQHF TGTGCCAGCAGCACGCCCCGGGAGGGGGCCCAGCCCCAGCATTTT
. TRBJ1-2 TRBV14 . CASSRVGGDNYGYTF TGTGCCAGCAGCCGTGTTGGAGGGGATAACTATGGCTACACCTTC
. TRBJ2-3 TRBV5-1 . CASSHSRTDTQYF TGCGCCAGCAGTCATTCACGAACAGATACGCAGTATTTT
. TRBJ1-2 TRBV29-1 . CSVETSNYGYTF TGCAGCGTTGAGACCTCCAACTATGGCTACACCTTC